Below are 19 T cell receptor beta chains sequenced from a single sample in a study of T cells in Graves' hyperthyroidism and ophthalmopathy (dated by TCRdb to between 2018 and 2020). To prepare the library, multiplex PCR was applied. Instrument used: Illumina HiSeq 2000. The TCR beta CDR3 regions were amplified from RNA transcripts. A first-round RT-PCR of the TCR CDR3 used the HTBI primer set with the Qiagen OneStep RT-PCR kit. TCRdb handled the public reads itself, with Q25 trimming in fastp and clone calling in MiXCR, and kept productive beta chains. Each CDR3 protein gets just one entry, which takes the most common genes and DNA from the rows behind it. The sample records around 400,000 distinct CDR3 sequences, roughly 15% of which are singletons. The biggest ten clones account for roughly 20% of the sample. Sequenced sample: blood. These receptors were collected from a woman aged 55-75 years with Graves' ophthalmopathy.

This clonotype was observed many times. The chain employs TRBV3-1 and TRBJ1-1; D gene uncertain. Trimming shortened V by 2 bases and J by 1 base, and 11 bases separated the two germline ends. Germline V gene sequence: CDR1 LGHDT, CDR2 YNNKEL (reference sequence). The CDR3 totals 15 residues. CDR3 bases: TGTGCCAGCAGCCAATGGGGAACATCGAACACTGAAGCTTTCTTT. It yields the protein CASSQWGTSNTEAFF.

This clonotype has ten or more counts. The gene calls are TRBV7-3 and TRBJ2-2, with D tentatively TRBD1 (7 bases). The V end was cut by 4 bases, the J end by 6 bases, with 21 bases between. The CDR3 spans 17 residues. Germline V lookup: CDR1 SGHTA, CDR2 FQGTGA. CDR3 coding DNA: TGTGCCAGCAGCTCCCCTGGAGGGGGCAAGGTCGCCGGGGAGCTGTTTTTT. This codes for CASSSPGGGKVAGELFF.

The chain recombines TRBV4-1 with TRBJ1-1, with TRBD1 as a possible D gene (6 bases). CDR1 is MGHRA, CDR2 YSYEKL, per germline. V was pared by 4 bases and J by 1 base, with 10 bases between. This CDR3 spans 14 amino acids. The CDR3 bases are TGCGCCAGCAGCCGACAGGCGACGAACACTGAAGCTTTCTTT. This codes for CASSRQATNTEAFF.

This clonotype was recorded a few times. DNA for the CDR3: TGTGCCAGCAGCTTAGGGCAGGGCACTTCACCCCTCCACTTT. It encodes CASSLGQGTSPLHF. The chain carries TRBV7-8 and TRBJ1-6; TRBD1 is a possible D gene (5 bases). The CDR3 sequence is 14 residues long. The V end lost 1 base, the J end lost 9 bases, and 10 bases lay between the germline ends. CDR1 is SGHVS, CDR2 FQNEAQ, per germline.

This chain joins TRBV9 and TRBJ2-7; 8 bases are a match to TRBD2. The CDR3 covers 13 residues. The V and J ends lost 3 bases and 6 bases, in that order; junction bases with no gene match: 5. CDR1 and CDR2 (germline): SGDLS, YYNGEE. The DNA for the CDR3 is TGTGCCAGCAGCGCCCTCCGGGGGGGCGAGCAGTACTTC. Its translation is CASSALRGGEQYF. Based on the CDR3 plus reference TRBV9 and TRBJ2-7, the full variable domain is DSGVTQTPKHLITATGQRVTLRCSPRSGDLSVYWYQQSLDQGLQFLIQYYNGEERAKGNILERFSAQQFPDLHSELNLSSLELGDSALYFCASSALRGGEQYFGPGTRLTVT.

The rearrangement links TRBV30 to TRBJ2-7; TRBD2 matches at 14 bases. With V trimmed by 6 bases and J by 0 bases, 4 bases remained unmatched. CDR3 length: 15 residues. Per germline, CDR1 GTSNPN and CDR2 SVGIG (reference sequence). The CDR3 sequence: CACRTSGRLSYEQYF. CDR3 in DNA: TGTGCCTGCAGGACTAGCGGGAGGCTCTCCTACGAGCAGTACTTC.

This clonotype was seen ten or more times. This chain joins TRBV2 and TRBJ2-1; D may be TRBD2 (5 bases). The germline CDR1 and CDR2 sequences are SNHLY and FYNNEI. V lost 2 bases to trimming and J lost 8 bases, with 10 bases between them. The CDR3 totals 13 residues. This CDR3 reads CASSELRADEQFF. In nucleotides, the CDR3 is TGTGCCAGCAGTGAACTGAGAGCGGATGAGCAGTTCTTC.

In this sample, this clonotype turned up many times. The chain joins TRBV6-1 to TRBJ2-5, with no clear D. CDR1 is MNHNS, CDR2 SASEGT, per germline. The CDR3 totals 12 residues. The germline V and J ends were trimmed by 6 bases and 5 bases, with 10 bases remaining between them. CDR3 DNA: TGTGCCAGCAGACCGGATACGGAGACCCAGTACTTC. Translation: CASRPDTETQYF.

V and J are TRBV9 and TRBJ1-5; 9 nucleotides agree with TRBD1. In germline, CDR1 is SGDLS, CDR2 YYNGEE. This CDR3 has 15 residues. The J segment lost 4 bases and the V segment lost 0 bases, leaving 2 bases of the junction unmatched. As DNA, the CDR3 is TGTGCCAGCAGCGTAGGGGACAGGGATAATCAGCCCCAGCATTTT. Translated, it gives CASSVGDRDNQPQHF.

V is TRBV7-6 and J is TRBJ2-2; TRBD1 aligns across 8 bases. CDR1 and CDR2 from the germline V gene are SGHVS and FNYEAQ. The V gene end was trimmed by 4 bases and the J gene end by 4 bases; junction bases not matched to a gene: 5. This CDR3 has 15 residues. DNA for the CDR3: TGTGCCAGCAGCTCCCGGCAGGGGGCCACCGGGGAGCTGTTTTTT. Translated, it gives CASSSRQGATGELFF. Drawing the rest from reference TRBV7-6 and TRBJ2-2, the complete variable domain is GAGVSQSPRYKVTKRGQDVALRCDPISGHVSLYWYRQALGQGPEFLTYFNYEAQQDKSGLPNDRFSAERPEGSISTLTIQRTEQRDSAMYRCASSSRQGATGELFFGEGSRLTVL.

At least ten counts were recorded for this clonotype. The rearrangement links TRBV12-5 to TRBJ2-7, with D perhaps assigned TRBD1 or TRBD2 (5 bases each). V was shortened by 6 bases and J by 4 bases, with 13 bases between the two germline ends. CDR3 length: 13 residues. Germline CDR1 LGHNT, CDR2 FRNRAP. This CDR3 is CASGPGPQYEQYF. The CDR3 coding sequence is TGTGCTAGTGGCCCGGGACCCCAGTACGAGCAGTACTTC.

This clonotype was seen a handful of times. The V call is TRBV12-5, the J call TRBJ2-1; 9 bases are shared with TRBD2. Per the germline V gene, CDR1 is LGHNT and CDR2 is FRNRAP. Trimming cost V 7 bases and J 4 bases; bases outside gene matches: 2. The CDR3 has 13 amino acids. Here the CDR3 reads CASATSGYNEQFF. CDR3 bases: TGTGCTAGTGCCACTAGCGGGTACAATGAGCAGTTCTTC.

This clonotype was detected many times. The rearrangement links TRBV3-1 to TRBJ2-1, with TRBD2 identical over 7 bases. This CDR3 spans 14 amino acids. The germline V gene has CDR1 LGHDT and CDR2 YNNKEL (reference sequence). The V segment lost 2 bases and the J segment 8 bases; nucleotides outside the gene matches: 6. CDR3 nucleotide sequence: TGTGCCAGCAGCCAAAGGGCGGGAGAGTATGAGCAGTTCTTC. The encoded protein is CASSQRAGEYEQFF.

This clonotype was found many times. The rearrangement links TRBV24-1 to TRBJ2-5, with no clear D. The CDR3 contains 12 residues. Trimming stripped 0 bases from V and 4 bases from J, with 2 bases between. Germline values: CDR1 KGHDR, CDR2 SFDVKD. CDR3 amino acids: CATSDLGETQYF. The CDR3 DNA is TGTGCCACCAGTGATTTGGGAGAGACCCAGTACTTC.

The chain links TRBV6-1 to TRBJ2-7, with TRBD2 matching over 7 bases. Germline lookup yields CDR1 MNHNS and CDR2 SASEGT. V trimming: 5 bases; J trimming: 0 bases; junction bases outside the gene matches: 1. The CDR3 sequence is 13 residues long. CDR3 in DNA: TGTGCCAGCAGTCTAGCGGACTCCTACGAGCAGTACTTC. Protein: CASSLADSYEQYF.

In its sample, this clonotype was seen many times. This rearrangement joins TRBV6-5 to TRBJ1-2; D might be TRBD1 (6 bases). This CDR3 comprises 15 residues. Per the germline V gene, CDR1 is MNHEY and CDR2 is SVGAGI. The V gene lost 0 bases and the J gene lost 2 bases, with 10 bases spanning the gap. The CDR3 protein is CASSYSRQANYGYTF. DNA for the CDR3: TGTGCCAGCAGTTACTCCAGACAGGCCAACTATGGCTACACCTTC.

This chain connects TRBV20-1 to TRBJ1-5, with TRBD1 matching 9 bases. After removal of 6 bases from V and 5 bases from J, the junction contained 8 bases not matched to a gene. The CDR3 runs 14 residues. CDR1 and CDR2 (germline): DFQATT, SNEGSKA (reference sequence). The CDR3 nucleotides read TGCAGTGCGCAACAGGGGGCGAGGGATCAGCCCCAGCATTTT. Its protein is CSAQQGARDQPQHF.

The gene calls are TRBV6-2 or TRBV6-3 and TRBJ1-2, with a weak D call TRBD1 (5 bases). The germline V gene has CDR1 MNHEY and CDR2 SVGEGT. Trimming took off 8 bases at V and 4 bases at J, with 8 bases between the two ends. The length of the CDR3 is 11 residues. CDR3 loop: CASGDGYGYTF. The CDR3 DNA reads as TGTGCCAGCGGGGACGGCTATGGCTACACCTTC.

In its sample, this clonotype was seen many times. The V call is TRBV29-1, the J call TRBJ2-1; the match to TRBD2 covers 13 bases. The CDR3 is made up of 14 amino acids. CDR1 is SQVTM, CDR2 ANQGSEA, per germline. V dropped 6 bases and J dropped 9; count of bases not matched to a gene: 8. CDR3 loop: CSVSGLAGEGEQFF. CDR3 sequence (DNA): TGCAGCGTCTCCGGACTAGCGGGAGAGGGTGAGCAGTTCTTC.